This record concerns one T cell receptor (beta chain) sequence. Distinct nucleotide sequences in the sample also encode this CDR3. Germline CDR1 is SGHTA and CDR2 is FQGTGA. V lost 2 bases and J lost 1; bases outside the gene matches: 0. This CDR3 has 15 amino acids. This specimen belongs to a study of OX40 agonist ivuxolimab in advanced cancers. Method: immunoSEQ multiplex PCR; TCRdb's copy keeps in-frame clones and lacks some. Of fewer than 20,000 clones listed, 84% were seen once; the top ten hold around two fifths. This TCR came from an adult with an advanced solid tumor such as melanoma, head and neck, liver or kidney cancer. This specimen was CD4+ or CD8+ T cells sorted from blood, taken in a trial of the OX40 agonist ivuxolimab. The chain links TRBV7-3 to TRBJ2-3; 10 nucleotides align to TRBD2. The CDR3 DNA reads TGTGCCAGCAGCTTACTAGCGGGGGGCACAGATACGCAGTATTTT. Protein sequence: CASSLLAGGTDTQYF.